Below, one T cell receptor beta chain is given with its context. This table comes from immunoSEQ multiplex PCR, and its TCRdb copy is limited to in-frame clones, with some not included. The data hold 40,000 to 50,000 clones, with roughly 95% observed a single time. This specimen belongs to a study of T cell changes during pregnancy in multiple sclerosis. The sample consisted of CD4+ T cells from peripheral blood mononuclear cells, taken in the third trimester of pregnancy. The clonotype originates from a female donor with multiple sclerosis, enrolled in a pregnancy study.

The CDR3 protein is CASSLHSGEVYGYTF. Here the CDR3 DNA reads TGCGCCAGCAGCTTGCATTCAGGTGAAGTCTATGGCTACACCTTC. The V gene is TRBV5-1, the J gene TRBJ1-2; D is ambiguous. Trimming stripped 1 base from V and 4 bases from J, with 14 bases between. The germline CDR1 and CDR2 sequences are SGHRS and YFSETQ. This CDR3 has 15 residues.